The rows below give T cell receptor beta chains drawn from one sample of a study of cytomegalovirus exposure and HLA in healthy donors. Sequencing used immunoSEQ multiplex PCR; TCRdb keeps in-frame clones, though not all of them. The repertoire holds under 200,000 clones, with around 77% as singletons. The sequenced sample consisted of PBMCs. Receptors originate from a man aged 60 to 75 in good health and CMV-seronegative. Each CDR3 is given with its conserved first and last residue. The D gene is left open where the match is weak. A row's size may be missing; if present it is once, few, many or a size class.

abundance | j_gene | v_gene | d_gene | CDR3aa | CDR3nt
- | TRBJ1-1 | TRBV25-1 | - | CASSDLNTEAFF | TGTGCCAGCAGTGACTTGAACACTGAAGCTTTCTTT
- | TRBJ2-3 | TRBV19 | - | CASGGGGPHTQYF | TGTGCCAGCGGAGGGGGGGGCCCACATACGCAGTATTTT
- | TRBJ2-2 | TRBV7-6 | - | CASSRNGGTGNTGELFF | TGTGCCAGCAGCCGAAACGGGGGGACAGGGAACACCGGGGAGCTGTTTTTT
- | TRBJ1-5 | TRBV18 | - | CASSPEGNQPQHF | TGTGCCAGCTCACCGGAGGGAAACCAGCCCCAGCATTTT
once | TRBJ2-6 | TRBV5-6 | - | CASTPGVSGANVLTF | TGTGCCAGCACCCCCGGAGTTTCTGGGGCCAACGTCCTGACTTTC
- | TRBJ2-4 | TRBV5-1 | - | CASSLSGYAQYDIQYF | TGCGCCAGCAGCTTGAGCGGGTACGCCCAGTACGACATTCAGTACTTC
- | TRBJ1-2 | TRBV7-2 | - | CASSAGVGYTF | TGTGCCAGCAGCGCAGGTGTTGGCTACACCTTC
- | TRBJ2-5 | TRBV28 | TRBD2 | CASSSSGTSGVETQYF | TGTGCCAGCAGTTCTTCCGGGACTAGCGGGGTAGAGACCCAGTACTTC
- | TRBJ2-7 | TRBV29-1 | TRBD1 | CSGRQGPYEQYF | TGCAGCGGTAGACAGGGACCCTACGAGCAGTACTTC
- | TRBJ2-5 | TRBV4-1 | TRBD1 | CASSQVTGGETQYF | TGCGCCAGCAGCCAAGTTACAGGGGGAGAGACCCAGTACTTC
- | TRBJ2-1 | TRBV28 | TRBD2 | CASRWTSGRGSYNEQFF | TGTGCCAGCAGGTGGACTAGCGGGAGGGGATCCTACAATGAGCAGTTCTTC
- | TRBJ1-2 | TRBV19 | - | CASSARGWYRASYPF | TGTGCCAGTAGTGCACGTGGGTGGTACAGGGCGAGCTACCCCTTC
- | TRBJ2-5 | TRBV6-4 | TRBD1 | CASSDPLGSDRGRETQYF | TGTGCCAGCAGTGACCCTCTGGGCTCGGACAGGGGGCGTGAGACCCAGTACTTC
- | TRBJ1-5 | TRBV7-8 | TRBD1 | CASSSRGQAQGPQHF | TGTGCCAGCAGCTCCCGAGGACAGGCCCAAGGGCCCCAGCATTTT
- | TRBJ2-3 | TRBV4-3 | TRBD2 | CASSQDRGGGLGTDTQYF | TGCGCCAGCAGCCAAGATCGGGGGGGTGGATTGGGCACAGATACGCAGTATTTT
- | TRBJ2-7 | TRBV18 | - | CASRDGGRNEQYF | TGTGCCAGCCGCGATGGGGGGAGGAACGAGCAGTACTTC
- | TRBJ2-7 | TRBV6-5 | TRBD2 | CASSYRRVGGDEQYF | TGTGCCAGCAGTTACCGCCGGGTGGGAGGGGACGAGCAGTACTTC
- | TRBJ2-1 | TRBV5-8 | TRBD1 | CASSQGTGSYNEQFF | TGTGCCAGCAGCCAAGGGACAGGGAGTTACAATGAGCAGTTCTTC
- | TRBJ1-2 | TRBV7-6 | TRBD1 | CASSPSAGGVYGYTF | TGTGCCAGCAGCCCTTCGGCAGGGGGAGTTTATGGCTACACCTTC
- | TRBJ2-5 | TRBV19 | - | CASSIGQPETQYF | TGTGCCAGTAGTATTGGACAGCCGGAGACCCAGTACTTC
- | TRBJ1-6 | TRBV6-6 | TRBD1 | CASRREGTGANSPLHF | TGTGCCAGCAGACGAGAAGGGACAGGCGCTAATTCACCCCTCCACTTT
- | TRBJ1-2 | TRBV6-1 | - | CASSVSVGYTF | TGTGCCAGCAGTGTTTCGGTGGGCTACACCTTC
- | TRBJ2-2 | TRBV29-1 | TRBD2 | CSVAGLAENTGELFF | TGCAGCGTCGCGGGACTAGCGGAGAACACCGGGGAGCTGTTTTTT
- | TRBJ2-7 | TRBV6-1 | TRBD1 | CASNLSGTGVGEQYF | TGTGCCAGCAATCTTTCCGGGACAGGGGTGGGGGAGCAGTACTTC
- | TRBJ2-7 | TRBV9 | - | CASSDQGPASEQYF | TGTGCCAGCAGCGACCAGGGTCCAGCCTCCGAGCAGTACTTC
once | TRBJ2-3 | TRBV29-1 | - | CSGVRSTDTQYF | TGCAGCGGCGTACGAAGCACAGATACGCAGTATTTT
- | TRBJ2-7 | TRBV29-1 | - | CSVGSWLEQYF | TGCAGCGTTGGGAGTTGGTTAGAGCAGTACTTC
- | TRBJ1-1 | TRBV5-1 | - | CASSLGHTEAFF | TGCGCCAGCAGCTTGGGGCACACTGAAGCTTTCTTT
- | TRBJ1-2 | TRBV28 | TRBD1 | CASSSQGGQVQNYGYTF | TGTGCCAGCAGTTCTCAAGGAGGACAGGTCCAGAACTATGGCTACACCTTC
- | TRBJ1-2 | TRBV21-1 | - | CASSKAHLLYGYTF | TGTGCCAGCAGCAAAGCGCACCTACTCTATGGCTACACCTTC
once | TRBJ1-1 | TRBV6-5 | - | CASSYSEGRRGTEAFF | TGTGCCAGCAGTTACTCCGAAGGACGCCGGGGCACTGAAGCTTTCTTT
- | TRBJ2-2 | TRBV5-1 | TRBD1 | CASSLGGTGNTGELFF | TGCGCCAGCAGCTTGGGCGGGACAGGGAACACCGGAGAGCTGTTTTTT
- | TRBJ1-2 | TRBV18 | - | CASSPSSDGYTF | TGTGCCAGCTCACCGTCGTCCGATGGCTACACCTTC
- | TRBJ2-3 | TRBV5-1 | - | CASSLEDPGTDTQYF | TGCGCCAGCAGCTTGGAAGATCCGGGCACAGATACGCAGTATTTT
- | TRBJ2-7 | TRBV5-4 | TRBD2 | CASSFSALAGPYEQYF | TGTGCCAGCAGCTTCTCCGCGCTAGCGGGACCCTACGAGCAGTACTTC
- | TRBJ2-2 | TRBV5-1 | TRBD1 | CASSPGQSFTGELFF | TGCGCCAGCAGCCCGGGACAGTCTTTCACCGGGGAGCTGTTTTTT
few | TRBJ2-5 | TRBV7-9 | - | CASSSQTGSLATQYF | TGTGCCAGCAGCTCGCAAACCGGGTCACTGGCGACCCAGTACTTC
- | TRBJ1-1 | TRBV27 | TRBD1 | CASSQGQGVYTEAFF | TGTGCCAGCAGTCAAGGACAGGGGGTTTATACTGAAGCTTTCTTT
- | TRBJ2-7 | TRBV29-1 | TRBD2 | CSVTGTTAYEQYF | TGCAGCGTTACCGGGACTACAGCCTACGAGCAGTACTTC
many | TRBJ1-5 | TRBV6-1 | - | CASSEGAGDSNQPQHF | TGTGCCAGCAGTGAAGGGGCAGGGGATAGCAATCAGCCCCAGCATTTT
- | TRBJ2-7 | TRBV29-1 | - | CSVSQGEQYF | TGCAGCGTTAGTCAGGGCGAGCAGTACTTC
- | TRBJ1-1 | TRBV25-1 | - | CASSGGVNTEAFF | TGTGCCAGCAGTGGGGGGGTGAACACTGAAGCTTTCTTT
- | TRBJ2-4 | TRBV7-9 | TRBD1 | CASSLVFGGQGAKNIQYF | TGTGCCAGCAGCTTAGTCTTCGGGGGACAGGGGGCCAAAAACATTCAGTACTTC
- | TRBJ1-2 | TRBV2 | TRBD1 | CASRPGTGFLGYTF | TGTGCCAGCAGGCCCGGGACAGGGTTTCTGGGCTACACCTTC
- | TRBJ2-7 | TRBV29-1 | - | CSVDFGGLYEQYF | TGCAGCGTTGACTTCGGGGGTCTCTACGAGCAGTACTTC
- | TRBJ1-4 | TRBV2 | TRBD1 | CARGFRDRGEKLFF | TGTGCCAGAGGTTTCCGGGACAGGGGTGAAAAACTGTTTTTT
once | TRBJ2-7 | TRBV27 | TRBD1 | CASSYLRPDRDSYEQYF | TGTGCCAGCAGTTACCTTCGACCAGACAGGGACTCCTACGAGCAGTACTTC
- | TRBJ2-1 | TRBV7-6 | TRBD1 | CASSLRQGRSDEQFF | TGTGCCAGCAGCCTCCGACAGGGGAGGTCGGATGAGCAGTTCTTC